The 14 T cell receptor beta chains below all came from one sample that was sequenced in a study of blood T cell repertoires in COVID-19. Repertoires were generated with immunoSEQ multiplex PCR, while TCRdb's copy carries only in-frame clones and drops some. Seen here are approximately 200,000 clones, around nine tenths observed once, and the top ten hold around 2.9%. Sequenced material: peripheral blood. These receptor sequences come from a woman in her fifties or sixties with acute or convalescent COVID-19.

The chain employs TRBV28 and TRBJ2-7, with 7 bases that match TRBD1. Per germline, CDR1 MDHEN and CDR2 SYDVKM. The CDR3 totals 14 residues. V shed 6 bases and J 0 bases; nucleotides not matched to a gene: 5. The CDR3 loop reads CASRDRVLSYEQYF. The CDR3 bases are TGTGCCAGCAGAGACAGGGTTCTCTCCTACGAGCAGTACTTC.

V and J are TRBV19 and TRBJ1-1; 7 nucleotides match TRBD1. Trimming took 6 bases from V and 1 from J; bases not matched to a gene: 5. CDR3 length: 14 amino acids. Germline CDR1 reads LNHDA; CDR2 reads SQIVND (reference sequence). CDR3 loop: CASRTGQANTEAFF. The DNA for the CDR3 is TGTGCCAGTAGAACTGGACAGGCGAACACTGAAGCTTTCTTT. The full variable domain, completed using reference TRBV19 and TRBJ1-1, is DGGITQSPKYLFRKEGQNVTLSCEQNLNHDAMYWYRQDPGQGLRLIYYSQIVNDFQKGDIAEGYSVSREKKESFPLTVTSAQKNPTAFYLCASRTGQANTEAFFGQGTRLTVV.

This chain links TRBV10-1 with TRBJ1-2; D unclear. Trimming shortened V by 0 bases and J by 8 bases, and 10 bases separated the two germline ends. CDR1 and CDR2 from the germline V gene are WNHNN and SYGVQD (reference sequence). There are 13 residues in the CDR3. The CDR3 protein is CASSESNRGGYTF. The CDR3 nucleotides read TGCGCCAGCAGTGAGTCGAACCGCGGGGGCTACACCTTC.

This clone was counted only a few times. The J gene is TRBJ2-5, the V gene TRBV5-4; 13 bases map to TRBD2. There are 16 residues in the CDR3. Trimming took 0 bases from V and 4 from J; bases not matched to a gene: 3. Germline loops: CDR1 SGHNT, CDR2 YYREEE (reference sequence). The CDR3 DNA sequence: TGTGCCAGCAGCTTGGTAGGGACTAGCGGGGTAGAGACCCAGTACTTC. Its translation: CASSLVGTSGVETQYF.

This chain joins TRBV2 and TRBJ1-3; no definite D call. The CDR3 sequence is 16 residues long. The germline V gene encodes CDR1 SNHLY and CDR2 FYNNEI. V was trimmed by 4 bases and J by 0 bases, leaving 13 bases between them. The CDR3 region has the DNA TGTGCCAGCAGTGGCCGTGGAGGGCTCTCTGGAAACACCATATATTTT. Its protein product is CASSGRGGLSGNTIYF.

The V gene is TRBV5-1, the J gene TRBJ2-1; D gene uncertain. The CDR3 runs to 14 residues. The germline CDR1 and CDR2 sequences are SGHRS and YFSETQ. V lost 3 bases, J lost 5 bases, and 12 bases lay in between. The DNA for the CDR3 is TGCGCCAGCAGCTCGGCCCGGGTCCACAATGAGCAGTTCTTC. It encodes CASSSARVHNEQFF.

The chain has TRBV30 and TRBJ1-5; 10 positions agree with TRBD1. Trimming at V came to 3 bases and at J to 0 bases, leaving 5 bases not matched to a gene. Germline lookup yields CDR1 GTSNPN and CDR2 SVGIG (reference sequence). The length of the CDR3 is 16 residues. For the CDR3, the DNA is TGTGCCTGGAGCAAGACAGGGGGCTATAGCAATCAGCCCCAGCATTTT. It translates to CAWSKTGGYSNQPQHF.

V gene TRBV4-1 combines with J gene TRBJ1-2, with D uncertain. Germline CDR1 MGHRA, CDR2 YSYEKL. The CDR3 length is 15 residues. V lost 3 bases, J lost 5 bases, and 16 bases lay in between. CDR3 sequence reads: CASSHPEEGRYGYTF. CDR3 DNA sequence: TGCGCCAGCAGCCACCCCGAGGAGGGTAGGTATGGCTACACCTTC.

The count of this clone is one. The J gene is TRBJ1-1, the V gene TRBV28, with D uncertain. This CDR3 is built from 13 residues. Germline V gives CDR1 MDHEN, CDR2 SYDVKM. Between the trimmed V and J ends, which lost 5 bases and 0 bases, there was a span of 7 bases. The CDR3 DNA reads TGTGCCAGCAGTGGGCACCTGAACACTGAAGCTTTCTTT. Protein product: CASSGHLNTEAFF.

The CDR3 here is CASSHPTGGTEAFF. In nucleotides, the CDR3 is TGTGCCAGCTCCCATCCTACAGGGGGGACTGAAGCTTTCTTT. This rearrangement joins TRBV18 to TRBJ1-1; TRBD1 aligns across 8 bases. The CDR3 extends over 14 amino acids. Germline V lookup: CDR1 KGHSH, CDR2 LQKENI. V was pared by 6 bases and J by 5 bases, with 8 bases of the junction left unmatched.

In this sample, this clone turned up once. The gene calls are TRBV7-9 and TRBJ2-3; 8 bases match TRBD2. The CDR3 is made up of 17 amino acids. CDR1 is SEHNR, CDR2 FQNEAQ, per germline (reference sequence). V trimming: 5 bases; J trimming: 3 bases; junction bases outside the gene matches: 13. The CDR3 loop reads CASSRSGGPEPTDTQYF. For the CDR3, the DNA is TGTGCCAGCAGCCGGTCGGGGGGGCCGGAGCCGACAGATACGCAGTATTTT.

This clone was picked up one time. The CDR3 nucleotides read TGTGCCAGCAGCTTAGATATGATGCTTGGGCAGTCCCCAAGCACAGATACGCAGTATTTT. It translates to CASSLDMMLGQSPSTDTQYF. The chain has TRBV11-3 and TRBJ2-3; D remains unclear. Germline CDR1 reads SGHNT; CDR2 reads YENEEA. V lost 0 bases and J lost 0, with 22 bases in between. CDR3 size: 20 residues.

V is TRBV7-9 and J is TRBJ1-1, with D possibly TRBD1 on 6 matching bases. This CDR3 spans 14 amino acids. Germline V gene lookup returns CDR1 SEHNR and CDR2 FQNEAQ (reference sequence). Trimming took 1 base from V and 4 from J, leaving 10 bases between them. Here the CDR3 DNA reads TGTGCCAGCAGCTTAGAGTCAGGGGTCACTGAAGCTTTCTTT. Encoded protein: CASSLESGVTEAFF.

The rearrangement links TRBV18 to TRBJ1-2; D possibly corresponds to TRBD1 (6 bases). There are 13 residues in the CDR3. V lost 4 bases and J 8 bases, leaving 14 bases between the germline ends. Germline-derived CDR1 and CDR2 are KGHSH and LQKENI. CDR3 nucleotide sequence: TGTGCCAGCTCACTAACGGGACAAGCAGGCTACACCTTC. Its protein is CASSLTGQAGYTF.